These T cell receptor beta chains were read from a single sample in a study of cytomegalovirus exposure and HLA in healthy donors. This table comes from immunoSEQ multiplex PCR, and its TCRdb copy is limited to in-frame clones, with some not included. The repertoire holds 250,000 to 300,000 clones, 86% seen once, with roughly 1% in the top ten. The sequencing input was PBMCs. These receptors all stem from a woman between 18 and 30 years old in good health and CMV-seronegative. The CDR3 runs from the conserved cysteine through the conserved F or W. Each record gives: V gene, D gene, clone size, J gene, CDR3 DNA, CDR3 protein. The D gene is left open where the match is weak. For some rows the clone size is stated as once, few or many, or as a class when expanded; others skip it.

TRBV7-8	TRBD1	once	TRBJ2-7	TGTGCCAGCAGCTTAGTCATAGGGGGCGGGTACGAGCAGTACTTC	CASSLVIGGGYEQYF
TRBV9	-	-	TRBJ2-2	TGTGCCAGTCGTGGAGTAAGGGCCGGGGAGCTGCTTTTT	CASRGVRAGELLF
TRBV28	TRBD1	-	TRBJ1-2	TGTGCCAGCAGTCCCACGGGACAGGGAAACTATGGCTACACCTTC	CASSPTGQGNYGYTF
TRBV7-8	-	-	TRBJ1-2	TGTGCCAGCAGCTTAGGACACATCCTCTATGGCTACACCTTC	CASSLGHILYGYTF
TRBV5-1	-	-	TRBJ1-1	TGCGCCAGCAGCTTGGCCAAAGCCCCGACAGCCCGTGGAGCAAGTAGGACTGAAGCTTTCTTT	CASSLAKAPTARGASRTEAFF
TRBV19	TRBD1	once	TRBJ1-2	TGTGCCAGTGAGGACAGGGAGGGCTACACCTTC	CASEDREGYTF
TRBV6-5	TRBD2	-	TRBJ2-7	TGTGCCAGCAGTTACCGGACTAGCCCTTACGAGCAGTACTTC	CASSYRTSPYEQYF
TRBV19	-	-	TRBJ2-5	TGTGCCAGCGCAACAGGGCGCACCTTCCAAGAGACCCAGTACTTC	CASATGRTFQETQYF
TRBV5-1	TRBD1	once	TRBJ1-1	TGCGCCAGCAGCTGGGACAGATATTTGAACACTGAAGCTTTCTTT	CASSWDRYLNTEAFF
TRBV6-5	-	-	TRBJ2-7	TGTGCCAGCAGTCGGCGCGGGGCCCGATCCTACGAGCAGTACTTC	CASSRRGARSYEQYF
TRBV7-8	-	-	TRBJ2-3	TGTGCCAGCAGCTTCTGGCGGAGACGCACAGATACGCAGTATTTT	CASSFWRRRTDTQYF
TRBV11-2	-	-	TRBJ2-1	TGTGCCAGCAGCCGAACAGGGCCGAACGAGCAGTTCTTC	CASSRTGPNEQFF
TRBV19	-	few	TRBJ1-6	TGTGCCAGTAGTATTGCGTCCAGGGGACGTTCACCCCTCCACTTT	CASSIASRGRSPLHF
TRBV5-6	-	-	TRBJ2-7	TGTGCCAGCAGCTTGGGTCGGGGAGAATACGAGCAGTACTTC	CASSLGRGEYEQYF
TRBV2	-	-	TRBJ1-5	TGTGCCAGCAGTGAACAGAATAGCAATCAGCCCCAGCATTTT	CASSEQNSNQPQHF
TRBV2	TRBD1	-	TRBJ2-2	TGTGCCTCGACCGACAGGGGCAGTCGAGACACCGGGGAGCTGTTTTTT	CASTDRGSRDTGELFF
TRBV9	TRBD1	-	TRBJ2-1	TGTGCCAGCAGCCCCCGGGACAGCTCCTACAATGAGCAGTTCTTC	CASSPRDSSYNEQFF
TRBV19	TRBD1	-	TRBJ1-2	TGTGCCAGTAGTATAGGGGGACAGGGGGCGTATGGCTACACCTTC	CASSIGGQGAYGYTF
TRBV19	-	-	TRBJ2-7	TGTGCCAGTTCGGGATTACCCTACGAGCAGTACTTC	CASSGLPYEQYF
TRBV30	TRBD1	-	TRBJ1-3	TGTGCCTGTGACAGGGGACATGGAAACACCATATATTTT	CACDRGHGNTIYF
TRBV29-1	TRBD1	-	TRBJ1-2	TGCAGCTCACAGGGGGCTCGTAATGGCTACACCTTC	CSSQGARNGYTF
TRBV30	-	-	TRBJ1-2	TGTGCCTGGAGTTCCCCCTGGGGACACCTTATAGCGAGCTATGGCTACACCTTC	CAWSSPWGHLIASYGYTF
TRBV9	-	-	TRBJ1-2	TGTGCCAGCAGCGTTCCTCTCCTTCGCACAGGGTTTTGGTATGGCTACACCTTC	CASSVPLLRTGFWYGYTF
TRBV4-1	-	-	TRBJ1-6	TGCGCCAGCAGCCAAGAGTCAGGGTCAAATAATTCACCCCTCCACTTT	CASSQESGSNNSPLHF
TRBV6-5	-	-	TRBJ1-3	TGTGCCAGCAGTTCAGCCAGGGGCTCTGGAAACACCATATATTTT	CASSSARGSGNTIYF
TRBV6-1	TRBD1	-	TRBJ2-7	TGTGCCAGCAGTTCCAATCCGGGACAGAACTACGAGCAGTACTTC	CASSSNPGQNYEQYF
TRBV6-1	-	-	TRBJ1-1	TGTGCCAGCAACCGGAACAGGATGAACACTGAAGCTTTCTTT	CASNRNRMNTEAFF
TRBV19	TRBD1	-	TRBJ2-7	TGTGCCAGTAGTATAAGGGACAGAAACTACGAGCAGTACTTC	CASSIRDRNYEQYF
TRBV4-3	-	-	TRBJ1-5	TGCGCCAGCAGCCAAGAATCGACGGGTAGTCAGCCCCAGCATTTT	CASSQESTGSQPQHF
TRBV5-4	-	-	TRBJ1-2	TGTGCCAGCAGCTTGGGGGGGCTCTACACCTTC	CASSLGGLYTF
TRBV14	TRBD2	-	TRBJ2-1	TGTGCCAGCAGCAAAAATCTAGCGGGAGCATGGTACAATGAGCAGTTCTTC	CASSKNLAGAWYNEQFF
TRBV6-5	TRBD1	-	TRBJ2-5	TGTGCCAGCAGTTACCACCAACAGGGGCCGCTGGACTTC	CASSYHQQGPLDF
TRBV7-2	TRBD1	-	TRBJ1-3	TGTGCCAGCAGCAAGTTAGACAGGGGGCTTGGAAACACCATATATTTT	CASSKLDRGLGNTIYF